This is a list of T cell receptor beta chains from one sample in a study of response to subunit inactivated influenza vaccine. TCRdb analysed the RT-PCR reads with MiXCR anew, one entry per CDR3 protein. The table lists 630,000 or so distinct CDR3 sequences, approximately 15% of them singletons. Source: PBMCs from blood, taken 11 to 12 days after vaccination. Every receptor here comes from a man in his fifties or sixties who received an inactivated influenza vaccine. Both conserved end residues are part of each CDR3. A D gene is named only where the DNA matches it firmly. Expanded clones get a size class; other rows say once, few or many, or leave the size out.

TRBJ2-2 | TRBD1 | TRBV30 | few | TGTGCCTGGAGTGTAGGACAGGGCACCGGGGAGCTGTTTTTT | CAWSVGQGTGELFF
TRBJ1-5 | TRBD1 | TRBV6-2/TRBV6-3 | few | TGTGCCAGCACCCACAGACAGGGAGTTGACCAGCCCCAGCATTTT | CASTHRQGVDQPQHF
TRBJ2-3 | . | TRBV6-2/TRBV6-3 | few | TGTGCCAGCAGTCCGAGGGGGGTTGGCGGACACACAGATACGCAGTATTTT | CASSPRGVGGHTDTQYF
TRBJ2-2 | TRBD1 | TRBV7-3 | . | TGTGCCAGCAGCTTATACCCGGGACAGGAGGACACCGGGGAGCTGTTTTTT | CASSLYPGQEDTGELFF
TRBJ2-1 | . | TRBV5-5 | few | TGTGCCAGCAGCTTTTCCATTAGCTCCTACAATGAGCAGTTCTTC | CASSFSISSYNEQFF
TRBJ2-1 | . | TRBV20-1 | . | TGCAGTGCTAGAGGACAGGAATTCTACAATGAGCAGTTCTTC | CSARGQEFYNEQFF
TRBJ2-7 | TRBD1 | TRBV7-9 | many | TGTGCCAGCAGCCCCGGGACAGGGCCCTACGAGCAGTACTTC | CASSPGTGPYEQYF
TRBJ2-4 | TRBD2 | TRBV7-8 | . | TGTGCCAGCAGCTTACCGACTAGCGGGCCACTAGCCAAAAACATTCAGTACTTC | CASSLPTSGPLAKNIQYF
TRBJ2-2 | TRBD2 | TRBV6-2/TRBV6-3 | . | TGTGCCAGCAGTTACGCTAGCGGGATGGATCTTACCGGGGAGCTGTTTTTT | CASSYASGMDLTGELFF
TRBJ2-2 | . | TRBV3-1 | many | TGTGCCAGCAGCCAGTTAAACACCGGGGAGCTGTTTTTT | CASSQLNTGELFF
TRBJ2-1 | . | TRBV24-1 | . | TGTGCCACCAGTGATTTGTCCTACGGAGAGCAGTTCTTC | CATSDLSYGEQFF